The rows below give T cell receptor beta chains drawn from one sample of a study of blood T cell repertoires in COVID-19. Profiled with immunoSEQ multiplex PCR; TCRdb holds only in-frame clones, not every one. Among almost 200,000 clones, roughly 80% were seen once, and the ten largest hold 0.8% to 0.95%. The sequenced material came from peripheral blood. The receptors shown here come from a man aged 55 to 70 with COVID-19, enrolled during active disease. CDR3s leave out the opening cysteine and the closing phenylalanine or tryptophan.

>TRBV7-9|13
ASSRDMISYNEQF
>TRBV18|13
ASSRSGQETGELF
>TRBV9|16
ASSVGILGLAASDTQY
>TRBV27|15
ASSFRGTANSNQPQH
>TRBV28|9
ASSRKETQY
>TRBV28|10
ASRQSGNTIY
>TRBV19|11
ASSIGGPTEAF
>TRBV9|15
ASSSQWGGRMNTEAF
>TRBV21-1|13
ASSRPDSFQETQY
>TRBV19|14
ASSARTGGGNQPQH
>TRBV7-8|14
ASSLLSQAATEKLF
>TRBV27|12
ASSLDRGNTEAF
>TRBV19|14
ASSRRSPQLNEKLF
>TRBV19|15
ASSINLLASGTDTQY
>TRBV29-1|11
SVDIAGGYEQY
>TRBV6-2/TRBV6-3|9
ASSGGSGYT
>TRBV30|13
AGTVPSSYNSPLH
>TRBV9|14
ASSDQAGDFRDEQF
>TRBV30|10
ACSPGSATQY
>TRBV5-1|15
ASSLEGVGQGGQPQH
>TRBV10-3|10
AISGPEGEQY
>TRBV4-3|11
ASSQTVNTEAF
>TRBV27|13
ASSLRQGMSDEQF
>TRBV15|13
ATSRHRRGSYEQY
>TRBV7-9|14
ASSPRIARMNTEAF
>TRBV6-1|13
ASSEASVGIRPQH
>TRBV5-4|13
ASSSGRGFSYEQY
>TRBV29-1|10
SAAGWKTEAF
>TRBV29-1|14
SVAKPLAGDWETQY
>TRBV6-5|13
ASRLYGTGLYGYT
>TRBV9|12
ASSVDRGKGEAF
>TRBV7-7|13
ASSLDRGKNSPLH
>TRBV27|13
ASSAYRGSGSPLH
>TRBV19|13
ASSKRTGLNTEAF
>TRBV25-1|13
ASSERGQVYNEQF
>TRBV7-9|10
ASSLSTVEAF
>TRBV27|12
ASSSDRRNQPQH
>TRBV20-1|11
SASPGHRDEQY
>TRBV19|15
ASTRGGQGRMNTEAF
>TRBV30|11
AWSGGTGGGYT